This TCR beta chain emerged from a study of T cell changes during pregnancy in multiple sclerosis. The assay was immunoSEQ multiplex PCR, and TCRdb's table has in-frame clones only and misses some. The table has about 50,000 clones, 80% to 95% seen once. This CDR3 has 15 amino acids. Deletions cut 1 base from V and 4 bases from J, with 13 bases between. The germline V gene encodes CDR1 SEHNR and CDR2 FQNEAQ (reference sequence). The chain carries TRBV7-9 and TRBJ1-2; the D gene is possibly TRBD1 (5 bases). The sample here was CD4+ T cells from peripheral blood mononuclear cells, taken after pregnancy. The TCR sequence derives from a female donor with multiple sclerosis, enrolled in a pregnancy study. DNA for the CDR3: TGTGCCAGCAGCTTAGAGGGACTTACTAGCTATGGCTACACCTTC. Its translation: CASSLEGLTSYGYTF.